Listed below are T cell receptor beta chains from one sample, sequenced in a study of blood T cell repertoires in COVID-19. Sequencing used immunoSEQ multiplex PCR; TCRdb keeps in-frame clones, though not all of them. Seen here are about 130,000 clones, roughly 91% observed once, and the top ten hold about 3.2%. The material sequenced was peripheral blood. The receptors derive from a man between 60 and 75 years old with active or convalescent COVID-19. CDR3s include the opening cysteine and the closing phenylalanine or tryptophan. A D gene is named only where the DNA matches it firmly. Size values are once, few and many counts, or a class for expanded clones, and some rows have none.

NA	TRBV28	TRBJ1-2	NA	TGTGCCAGCAGTCCCACAGAGGGCTACACCTTC	CASSPTEGYTF
TRBD1	TRBV28	TRBJ1-4	NA	TGTGCCAGCAGTTATGGACAGGGACTGTTTTTT	CASSYGQGLFF
TRBD1	TRBV7-2	TRBJ1-6	NA	TGTGCCAGCAGCTCCGGACAGGCGCTGCCCCTCCACTTT	CASSSGQALPLHF
NA	TRBV7-2	TRBJ1-1	NA	TGTGCCAGCACCTACCTCGCAGGGAACACTGAAGCTTTCTTT	CASTYLAGNTEAFF
NA	TRBV6-1	TRBJ2-7	NA	TGTGCCAGCAGTGAAGTCGGTGAGCAGTACTTC	CASSEVGEQYF
NA	TRBV18	TRBJ1-1	NA	TGTGCCAGCTCAGGACAGCTAATGAACACTGAAGCTTTCTTT	CASSGQLMNTEAFF
TRBD1	TRBV9	TRBJ1-5	NA	TGTGCCAGCGGACAGGGGGCCGGGAGCAATCAGCCCCAGCATTTT	CASGQGAGSNQPQHF
NA	TRBV9	TRBJ1-4	NA	TGTGCCAGCAGCGTGAGGAGTAATGAAAAACTGTTTTTT	CASSVRSNEKLFF
TRBD2	TRBV24-1	TRBJ2-1	NA	TGTGCCACCAGTGATACGGGACTAGCGGGAATCAATGAGCAGTTCTTC	CATSDTGLAGINEQFF
TRBD1	TRBV9	TRBJ2-2	NA	TGTGCCAGCAGCGTAGTAGGGACAGCGAACACCGGGGAGCTGTTTTTT	CASSVVGTANTGELFF
TRBD2	TRBV5-6	TRBJ2-3	once	TGTGCCAGCAGCTTTTGGCGGGAGGAAAAGGATACGCAGTATTTT	CASSFWREEKDTQYF